This T cell receptor beta chain was identified in a study of regulatory T cells in long-lasting Graves disease. Deletions cut 4 bases from V and 7 bases from J, with 14 bases between. Per germline, CDR1 LNHDA and CDR2 SQIVND (reference sequence). The CDR3 consists of 14 residues. Noted time point: newly diagnosed GD, antithyroid drugs for less than 3 months. There was RNA extracted from PBMCs, and the TCR library was made from it. A note on this clonotype: What it binds is unknown.

iRepertoire HTBI primers and Arm-PCR of CDR3 regions built TCR beta libraries. TCRdb called the multiplex PCR reads again in MiXCR, with one record for every CDR3 protein. This sample yields roughly 420,000 distinct CDR3 sequences, of which about 15% are seen a single time; around a sixth belongs to the top ten. Study-wide results and limits: Among persistent patients, a larger number of public clonotypes were shared (about 3,000) than among newly diagnosed patients (around 980).

This same sample was also taken into another study, of T cells in Graves' hyperthyroidism and ophthalmopathy. That study adds: Participants, patients aged 18 to 65, had newly diagnosed hyperthyroidism with a duration under 2 months. Patients with uncontrolled infections, other autoimmune diseases, pregnancy or lactation were excluded.

The chain couples TRBV19 to TRBJ2-1; D unresolved. The TCR comes from a woman in her forties or fifties with Graves disease. The input for sequencing was peripheral blood mononuclear cells (PBMCs), taken at new diagnosis, from a patient treated with antithyroid drugs. The CDR3 is CASSTPGLWNEQFF. The CDR3 DNA follows: TGTGCCAGTAGTACACCGGGCCTTTGGAATGAGCAGTTCTTC.